One TCR beta chain is described in this entry. Per germline, CDR1 SEHNR and CDR2 FQNEAQ (reference sequence). The V and J ends lost 8 bases and 5 bases, in that order; junction bases with no gene match: 12. CDR3 size: 14 residues. Regarding treatment: randomized to nivolumab then ipilimumab (arm A) or the reverse (arm B). PBMC sorting kept live CD3+CD8+ cells without CD19 or CD56. This entry belongs to a study of sequential checkpoint blockade in melanoma. At the level of the study: Arm A got nivolumab then ipilimumab; arm B the reverse, 1:1. After both sequences, patients received maintenance nivolumab.

Produced via immunoSEQ multiplex PCR; TCRdb's table is partial and in-frame only. The sample contains some 6,100 clones, roughly 52% of which appear only once. J is TRBJ2-7 and V is TRBV7-9; 7 positions agree with TRBD2. The material sequenced was CD8+ T cells sorted from blood (inferred from file names), taken from a patient given nivolumab and ipilimumab in sequence. The receptor was derived from a human donor with melanoma. In DNA, the CDR3 is TGTGCCAGCGGGGAGGGGCCCATCCCCCACGAGCAGTACTTC. This codes for CASGEGPIPHEQYF.